The clone carrying this T cell receptor (beta chain) was counted only a few times. The data derive from a study of T-cell reconstitution after alpha-beta-depleted transplantation in children. Construction of the TCRbeta library involved unique molecular identifiers. Each CDR3 protein is one row after TCRdb ran MiXCR on the PCR reads. The sample shows nearly 550,000 distinct CDR3 sequences, around 20% of them seen only once. This CDR3 region has 17 residues. Trimming left V 3 bases short and J 5 bases short, with 19 bases between. The germline V gene encodes CDR1 LNHNV and CDR2 YYDKDF (reference sequence).

The sequenced sample was PBMCs from the stem cell graft donor, obtained from the stem cell graft. The V call is TRBV15, the J call TRBJ2-2; the D gene could be TRBD1 or TRBD2 (7 bases each). The TCR comes from a human donor who donated a stem cell graft to a child with acute lymphoblastic leukemia. The CDR3 region is CATSSPLRGGSTGELFF. The CDR3 DNA reads as TGTGCCACCAGCAGTCCCCTCAGGGGGGGATCGACCGGGGAGCTGTTTTTT.